At least ten counts were recorded for the clone carrying this T cell receptor beta chain. The antigen is unknown. Combining iRepertoire HTBI primers with Arm-PCR of CDR3 regions, the authors built TCR beta libraries. MiXCR, applied by TCRdb to the multiplex PCR reads, yields one record per CDR3 protein. The sample lists under 400,000 distinct CDR3 sequences, 16% occurring once. Specified time point: newly diagnosed GD, antithyroid drugs for less than 3 months. PBMC-derived RNA was used for the TCR library. The data derive from a study of regulatory T cells in long-lasting Graves disease. Study results and caveats: TCR diversity in persistent Graves' patients was below that of newly diagnosed ones.

CDR1 is SGHVS and CDR2 is FNYEAQ in the germline V gene. CDR3 length: 15 amino acids. The ends were cut back, 4 bases at V and 6 bases at J, with 16 bases in the middle. This same sample was also taken into another study, of T cells in Graves' hyperthyroidism and ophthalmopathy. That report adds: Diagnoses were made from clinical symptoms, serum measures (thyroxine and TRAb), thyroid ultrasound and orbital computed tomography. Blood shared most expanded thyroid clonotypes above 0.001.

This TCR was recovered from a middle-aged man with Graves disease. Source: peripheral blood mononuclear cells (PBMCs), taken at new diagnosis, from a patient treated with antithyroid drugs. The chain recombines TRBV7-6 with TRBJ2-1, with D possibly matching TRBD2 (6 bases). The CDR3 nucleotides read TGTGCCAGCAGCTCAGGGACGGGAGAGGGCAATGAGCAGTTCTTC. Translating gives CASSSGTGEGNEQFF.